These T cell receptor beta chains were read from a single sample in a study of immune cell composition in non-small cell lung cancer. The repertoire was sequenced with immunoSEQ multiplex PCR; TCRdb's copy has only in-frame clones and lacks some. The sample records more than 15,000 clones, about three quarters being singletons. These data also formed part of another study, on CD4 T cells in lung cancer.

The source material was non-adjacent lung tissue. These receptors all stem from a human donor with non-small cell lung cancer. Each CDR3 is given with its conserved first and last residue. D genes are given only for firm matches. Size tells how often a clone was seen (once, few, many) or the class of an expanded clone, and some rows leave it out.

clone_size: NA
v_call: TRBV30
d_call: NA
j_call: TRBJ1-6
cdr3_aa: CAWSVRLGGTYNSPLHF
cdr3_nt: TGTGCCTGGAGTGTCCGGTTGGGAGGGACCTATAATTCACCCCTCCACTTT

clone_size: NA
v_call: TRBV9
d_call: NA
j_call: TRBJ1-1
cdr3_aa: CASSSNPGMLDNTEAFF
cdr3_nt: TGTGCCAGCAGCTCTAATCCCGGGATGCTCGATAACACTGAAGCTTTCTTT

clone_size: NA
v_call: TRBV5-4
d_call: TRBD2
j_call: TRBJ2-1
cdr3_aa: CASSQDPPSGLPNEQFF
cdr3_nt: TGTGCCAGCAGCCAAGATCCCCCTAGCGGCCTACCCAATGAGCAGTTCTTC

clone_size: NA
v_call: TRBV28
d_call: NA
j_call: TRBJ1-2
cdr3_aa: CASSLGAYGYTF
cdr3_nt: TGTGCCAGCAGTTTAGGGGCCTATGGCTACACCTTC

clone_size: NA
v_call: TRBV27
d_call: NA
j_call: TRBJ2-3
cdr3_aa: CASSLFRGGTDTQYF
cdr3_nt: TGTGCCAGCAGTTTATTCAGAGGAGGCACAGATACGCAGTATTTT

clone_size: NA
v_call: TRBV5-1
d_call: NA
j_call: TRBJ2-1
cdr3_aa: CASNSGTDPFYNEQFF
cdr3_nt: TGCGCCAGCAATTCAGGGACGGACCCTTTCTACAATGAGCAGTTCTTC

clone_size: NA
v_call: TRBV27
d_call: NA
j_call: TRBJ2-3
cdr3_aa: CASSPFSTDTQYF
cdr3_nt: TGTGCCAGCAGTCCATTCAGCACAGATACGCAGTATTTT

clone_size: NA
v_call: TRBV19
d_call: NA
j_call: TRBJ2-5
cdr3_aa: CASSINWQGGRETQYF
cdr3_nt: TGTGCCAGTAGTATTAATTGGCAGGGTGGTCGGGAGACCCAGTACTTC

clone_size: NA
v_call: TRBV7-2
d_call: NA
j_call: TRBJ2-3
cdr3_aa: CASSLFSSDTQYF
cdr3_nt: TGTGCCAGCAGCTTATTCAGTTCAGATACGCAGTATTTT

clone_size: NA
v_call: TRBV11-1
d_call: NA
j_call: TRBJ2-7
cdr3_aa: CASSHSGAGFREQYF
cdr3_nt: TGTGCCAGCAGCCATTCCGGGGCAGGCTTTCGGGAGCAGTACTTC

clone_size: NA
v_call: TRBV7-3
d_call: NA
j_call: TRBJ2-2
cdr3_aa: CASSTGNTGELFF
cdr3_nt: TGTGCCAGCAGTACAGGGAACACCGGGGAGCTGTTTTTT

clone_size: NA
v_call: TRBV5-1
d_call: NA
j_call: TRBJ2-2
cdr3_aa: CASSLPGTTGELFF
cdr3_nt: TGCGCCAGCAGCTTACCGGGGACGACCGGGGAGCTGTTTTTT

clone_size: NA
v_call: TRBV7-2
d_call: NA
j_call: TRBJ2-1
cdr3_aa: CASSVGRITYNEQFF
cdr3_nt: TGTGCCAGCAGCGTGGGACGAATCACCTACAATGAGCAGTTCTTC

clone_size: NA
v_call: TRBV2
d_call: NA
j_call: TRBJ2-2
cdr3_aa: CASSLRATGELFF
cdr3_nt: TGTGCCAGCAGTCTCAGGGCCACCGGGGAGCTGTTTTTT

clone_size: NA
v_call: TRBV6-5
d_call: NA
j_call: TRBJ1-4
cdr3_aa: CASSYSASNEKLFF
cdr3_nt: TGTGCCAGCAGTTACTCGGCCAGTAATGAAAAACTGTTTTTT

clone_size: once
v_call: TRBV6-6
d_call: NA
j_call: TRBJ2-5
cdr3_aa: CASSYSPGGLKETQYF
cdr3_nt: TGTGCCAGCAGTTACTCCCCAGGGGGGTTGAAAGAGACCCAGTACTTC

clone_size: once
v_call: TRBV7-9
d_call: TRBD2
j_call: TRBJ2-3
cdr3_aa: CASSRRGLGTDTQYF
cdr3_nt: TGTGCCAGCAGCCGGCGGGGGTTGGGAACAGATACGCAGTATTTT

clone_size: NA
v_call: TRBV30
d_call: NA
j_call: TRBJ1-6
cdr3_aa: CAWAGQPYNSPLHF
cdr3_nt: TGTGCCTGGGCGGGCCAACCGTATAATTCACCCCTCCACTTT

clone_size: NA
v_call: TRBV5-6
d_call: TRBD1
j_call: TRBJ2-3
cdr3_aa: CASSAGTGYGDTQYF
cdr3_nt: TGTGCCAGCAGCGCCGGGACAGGGTATGGGGATACGCAGTATTTT

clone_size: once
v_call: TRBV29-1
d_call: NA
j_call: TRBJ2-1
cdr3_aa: CSASGLRGYNEQFF
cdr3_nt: TGCAGCGCCTCGGGTTTGCGGGGCTACAATGAGCAGTTCTTC

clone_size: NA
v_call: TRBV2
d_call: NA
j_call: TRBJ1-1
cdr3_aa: CASRVLKATEAFF
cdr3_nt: TGTGCCAGCAGAGTTCTAAAAGCCACTGAAGCTTTCTTT

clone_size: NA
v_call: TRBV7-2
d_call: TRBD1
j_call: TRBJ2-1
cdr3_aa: CASSPDRVELDEQFF
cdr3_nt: TGTGCCAGCAGCCCCGACAGGGTCGAATTGGATGAGCAGTTCTTC

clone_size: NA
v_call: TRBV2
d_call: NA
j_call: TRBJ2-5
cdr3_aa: CASSVTDVQETQYF
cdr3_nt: TGTGCCAGCAGTGTAACGGACGTCCAAGAGACCCAGTACTTC

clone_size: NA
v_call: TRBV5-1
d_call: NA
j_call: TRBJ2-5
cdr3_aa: CASSLGWDTKTQYF
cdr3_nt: TGCGCCAGCAGCTTGGGTTGGGACACGAAGACCCAGTACTTC

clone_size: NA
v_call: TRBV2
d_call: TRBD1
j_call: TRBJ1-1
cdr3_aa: CASSFRTSGGTEAFF
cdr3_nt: TGTGCCAGCAGTTTCCGGACTTCAGGGGGCACTGAAGCTTTCTTT

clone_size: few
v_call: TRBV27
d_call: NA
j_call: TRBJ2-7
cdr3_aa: CASSFGTRYEQYF
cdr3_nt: TGTGCCAGCAGTTTCGGGACTCGCTACGAGCAGTACTTC

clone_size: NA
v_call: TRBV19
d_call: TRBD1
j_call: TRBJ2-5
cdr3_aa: CASRDRGTETQYF
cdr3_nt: TGTGCCAGCCGGGACAGGGGCACTGAGACCCAGTACTTC

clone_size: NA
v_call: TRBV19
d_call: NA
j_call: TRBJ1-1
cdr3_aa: CASSVRTEAFF
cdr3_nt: TGTGCCAGTAGTGTAAGGACTGAAGCTTTCTTT

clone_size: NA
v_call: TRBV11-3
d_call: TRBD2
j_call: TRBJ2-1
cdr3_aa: CASSLGTSGRSGEQFF
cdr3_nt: TGTGCCAGCAGCTTAGGAACTAGCGGGAGGTCGGGTGAGCAGTTCTTC

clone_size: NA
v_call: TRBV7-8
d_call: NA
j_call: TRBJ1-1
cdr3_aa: CASSLVRAGGTEAFF
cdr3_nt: TGTGCCAGCAGCTTAGTGCGGGCAGGAGGAACTGAAGCTTTCTTT

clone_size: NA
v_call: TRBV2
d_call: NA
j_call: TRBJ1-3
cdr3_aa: CASIREGIPSGNTIYF
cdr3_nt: TGTGCCAGCATTCGGGAGGGGATCCCATCTGGAAACACCATATATTTT

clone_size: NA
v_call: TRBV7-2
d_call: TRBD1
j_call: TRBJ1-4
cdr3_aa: CASSPGGVRGAKLFF
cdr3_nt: TGTGCCAGCAGCCCCGGGGGGGTCAGGGGGGCAAAACTGTTTTTT

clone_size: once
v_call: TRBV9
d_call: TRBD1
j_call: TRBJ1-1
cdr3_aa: CASSGSGTGETEAFF
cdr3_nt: TGTGCCAGCAGCGGTTCCGGGACAGGGGAGACTGAAGCTTTCTTT

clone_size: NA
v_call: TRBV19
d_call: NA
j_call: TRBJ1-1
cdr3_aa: CASIARGLDTEAFF
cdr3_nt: TGTGCCAGTATTGCCAGGGGTTTGGACACTGAAGCTTTCTTT

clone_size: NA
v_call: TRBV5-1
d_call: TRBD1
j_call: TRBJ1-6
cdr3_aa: CASRPGQGYNSPLHF
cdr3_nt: TGCGCCAGCAGACCGGGACAGGGTTATAATTCACCCCTCCACTTT

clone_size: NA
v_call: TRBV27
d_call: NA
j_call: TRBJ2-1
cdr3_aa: CASSRPMGGKEGNEQFF
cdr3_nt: TGTGCCAGCAGTCGCCCGATGGGCGGCAAGGAGGGCAATGAGCAGTTCTTC

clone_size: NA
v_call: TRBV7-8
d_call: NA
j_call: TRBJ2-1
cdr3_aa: CASRFSGFAYNEQFF
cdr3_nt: TGTGCCAGCAGGTTCAGCGGGTTCGCCTACAATGAGCAGTTCTTC

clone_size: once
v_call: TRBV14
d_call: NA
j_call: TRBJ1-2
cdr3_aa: CASSQDGSYGYTF
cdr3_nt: TGTGCCAGCAGCCAAGACGGCTCCTATGGCTACACCTTC

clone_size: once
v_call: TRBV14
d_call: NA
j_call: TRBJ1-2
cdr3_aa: CASSQGVYYGYTF
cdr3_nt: TGTGCCAGCAGCCAAGGCGTTTACTATGGCTACACCTTC

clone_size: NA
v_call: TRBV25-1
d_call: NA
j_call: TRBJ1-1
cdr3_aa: CASRNTEAFF
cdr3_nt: TGTGCCAGCAGGAACACTGAAGCTTTCTTT

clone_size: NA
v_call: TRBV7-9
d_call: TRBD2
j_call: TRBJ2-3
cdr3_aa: CASSSGAGGVTDTQYF
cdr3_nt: TGTGCCAGCAGCTCGGGGGCCGGGGGGGTCACAGATACGCAGTATTTT

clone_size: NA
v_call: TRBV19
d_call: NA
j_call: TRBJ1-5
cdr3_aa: CASSPTAGRNSNQPQHF
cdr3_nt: TGTGCCAGTAGCCCCACGGCGGGGCGAAATAGCAATCAGCCCCAGCATTTT

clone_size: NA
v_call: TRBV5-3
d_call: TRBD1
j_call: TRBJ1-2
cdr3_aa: CASSVGTGGGYTF
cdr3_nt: TGTGCCAGCAGCGTCGGGACAGGCGGTGGCTACACCTTC

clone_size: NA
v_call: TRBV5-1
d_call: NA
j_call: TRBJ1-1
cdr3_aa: CASCRDGNTEAFF
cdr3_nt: TGCGCCAGTTGTAGGGACGGGAACACTGAAGCTTTCTTT

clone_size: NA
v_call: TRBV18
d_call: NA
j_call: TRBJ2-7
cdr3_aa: CASSKTGSAVYEQYF
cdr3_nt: TGTGCCAGCTCGAAAACAGGGTCAGCAGTCTACGAGCAGTACTTC

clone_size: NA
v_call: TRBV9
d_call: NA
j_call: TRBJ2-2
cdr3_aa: CASSVEPTTENTGELFF
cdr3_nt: TGTGCCAGCAGCGTAGAACCCACGACTGAGAACACCGGGGAGCTGTTTTTT

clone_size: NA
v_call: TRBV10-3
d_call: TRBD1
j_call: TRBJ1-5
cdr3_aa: CAISVPRDRGWQPQHF
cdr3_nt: TGTGCCATCAGTGTCCCCCGGGACAGGGGATGGCAGCCCCAGCATTTT

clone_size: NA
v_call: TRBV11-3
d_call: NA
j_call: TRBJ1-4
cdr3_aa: CASSPRDGGEKLFF
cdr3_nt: TGTGCCAGCAGCCCTAGGGATGGTGGTGAAAAACTGTTTTTT

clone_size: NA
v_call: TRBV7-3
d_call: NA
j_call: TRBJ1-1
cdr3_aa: CASSPRADTEAFF
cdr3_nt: TGTGCCAGCAGCCCTCGGGCTGACACTGAAGCTTTCTTT

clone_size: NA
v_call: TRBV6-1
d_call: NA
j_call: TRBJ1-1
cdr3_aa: CASSVSSNTEAFF
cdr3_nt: TGTGCCAGCAGTGTATCTTCGAACACTGAAGCTTTCTTT

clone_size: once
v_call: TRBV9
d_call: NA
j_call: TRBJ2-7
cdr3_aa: CASSEEPSIDEQYF
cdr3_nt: TGTGCCAGCAGCGAAGAACCCAGTATAGACGAGCAGTACTTC

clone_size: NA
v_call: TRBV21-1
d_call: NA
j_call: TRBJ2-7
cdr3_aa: CASSPRRQIPYEQYF
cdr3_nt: TGTGCCAGCAGCCCCCGGAGGCAGATACCCTACGAGCAGTACTTC

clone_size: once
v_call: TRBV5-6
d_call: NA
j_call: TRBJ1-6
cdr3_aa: CASSLVLEGSPLHF
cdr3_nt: TGTGCCAGCAGCTTGGTCCTGGAAGGTTCACCCCTCCACTTT

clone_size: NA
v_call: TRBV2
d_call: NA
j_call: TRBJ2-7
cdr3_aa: CASSEDSHSSYEQYF
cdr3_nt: TGTGCCAGCAGTGAAGACAGCCACAGCTCCTACGAGCAGTACTTC

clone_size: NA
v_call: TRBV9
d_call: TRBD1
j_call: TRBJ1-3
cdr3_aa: CASSVVPGGARNTIYF
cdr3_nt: TGTGCCAGCAGCGTAGTTCCAGGGGGCGCGAGAAACACCATATATTTT

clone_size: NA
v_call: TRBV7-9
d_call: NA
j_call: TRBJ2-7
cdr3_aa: CASSWGVGDTNTVEQYF
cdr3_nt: TGTGCCAGCAGCTGGGGAGTAGGGGACACAAATACCGTCGAGCAGTACTTC

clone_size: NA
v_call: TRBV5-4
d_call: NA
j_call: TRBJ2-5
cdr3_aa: CASSVLRQETQYF
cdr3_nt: TGTGCCAGCAGCGTTCTTCGTCAAGAGACCCAGTACTTC